A single T cell receptor beta chain is shown here with its context. Its antigen is not identified. This sample was included in a study of somatic mutations in cytotoxic T cells in rheumatoid arthritis. Study findings and constraints: Rheumatoid arthritis patients were compared with age-matched healthy controls, and their CD8+ T-cell clonality did not differ significantly. There was no knowledge of the antigen targets of the expanded CD8+ clones.

The CDR3 length is 15 residues. Trimming pared 3 bases from V and 8 bases from J, leaving 17 bases between. The germline gives CDR1 KGHSH, CDR2 LQKENI. The repertoire was sequenced with immunoSEQ multiplex PCR; TCRdb's copy has only in-frame clones and lacks some. Here the sample spans fewer than 25,000 clones, about 80% being singletons. Sequencing used CD8+ T cells sorted from blood. The TCR was taken from a woman aged 50 to 60 in good health. The chain links TRBV18 to TRBJ1-3; D perhaps matches TRBD1 (6 bases). The CDR3 nucleotides are TGTGCCAGCTCACCGGGAAGGGGGTTCCTGGACACCATATATTTT. This codes for CASSPGRGFLDTIYF.